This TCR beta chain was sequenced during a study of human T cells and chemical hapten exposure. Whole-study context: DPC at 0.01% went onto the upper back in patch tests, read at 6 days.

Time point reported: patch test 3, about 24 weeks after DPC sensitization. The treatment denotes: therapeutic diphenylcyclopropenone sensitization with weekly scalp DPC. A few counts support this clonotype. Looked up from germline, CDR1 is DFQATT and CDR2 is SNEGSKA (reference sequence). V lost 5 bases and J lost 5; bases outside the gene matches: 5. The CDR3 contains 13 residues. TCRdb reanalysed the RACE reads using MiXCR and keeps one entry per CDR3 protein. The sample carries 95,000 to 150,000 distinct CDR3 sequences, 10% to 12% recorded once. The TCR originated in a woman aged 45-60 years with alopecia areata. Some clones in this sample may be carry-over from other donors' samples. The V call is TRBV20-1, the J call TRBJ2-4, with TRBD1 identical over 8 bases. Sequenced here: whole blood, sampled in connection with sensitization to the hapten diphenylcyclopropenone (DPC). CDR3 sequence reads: CSAPGQGENIQYF. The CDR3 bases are TGCAGTGCTCCCGGACAGGGAGAAAACATTCAGTACTTC.